The 2 T cell receptor beta chains below come from one sample, sequenced in a study of blood T cell repertoires in COVID-19. Only in-frame clones appear in the TCRdb table, and some are missing; sequencing was by immunoSEQ multiplex PCR. Of fewer than 450,000 clones detected, less than 95% appear once; the ten largest clones hold 0.6%. Sample: PBMCs or T cells enriched from blood (not recorded which). The receptors shown here come from a man younger than 35 who had recovered from COVID-19.

V is TRBV7-9 and J is TRBJ1-4, with D maybe TRBD1 (5 bases). Trimming removed 5 bases at V and 8 bases at J, with 15 bases between. Germline V gives CDR1 SEHNR, CDR2 FQNEAQ (reference sequence). The CDR3 consists of 14 residues. DNA for the CDR3: TGTGCCAGCAGCACCCGCGACAGAGGAGAAAAACTGTTTTTT. Its translation: CASSTRDRGEKLFF.

The rearrangement uses TRBV6-6 and TRBJ2-3; 7 bases align to TRBD2. V was pared by 3 bases and J by 0 bases, with 3 bases of the junction left unmatched. In germline, CDR1 is MNHNY, CDR2 SVGAGI (reference sequence). The CDR3 consists of 15 residues. CDR3 bases: TGTGCCAGCAGTTATCTAGCGGCTAGCACAGATACGCAGTATTTT. The encoded protein is CASSYLAASTDTQYF.